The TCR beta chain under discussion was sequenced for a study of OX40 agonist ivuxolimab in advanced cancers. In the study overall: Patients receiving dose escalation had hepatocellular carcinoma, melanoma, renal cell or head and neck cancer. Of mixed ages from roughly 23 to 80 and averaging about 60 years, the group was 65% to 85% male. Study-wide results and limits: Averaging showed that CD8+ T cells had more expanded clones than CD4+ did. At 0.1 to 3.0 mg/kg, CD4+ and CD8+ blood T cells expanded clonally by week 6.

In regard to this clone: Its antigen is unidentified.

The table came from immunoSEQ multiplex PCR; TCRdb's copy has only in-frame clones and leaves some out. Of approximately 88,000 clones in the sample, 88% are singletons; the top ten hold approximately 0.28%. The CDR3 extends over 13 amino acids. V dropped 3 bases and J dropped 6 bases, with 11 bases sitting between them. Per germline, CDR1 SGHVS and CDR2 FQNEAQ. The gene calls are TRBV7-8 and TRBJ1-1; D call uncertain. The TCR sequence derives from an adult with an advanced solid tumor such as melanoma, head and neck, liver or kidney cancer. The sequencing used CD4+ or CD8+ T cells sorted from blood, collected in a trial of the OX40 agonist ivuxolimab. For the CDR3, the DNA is TGTGCCAGCAGCTTGCTCGGGAAATCTGAAGCTTTCTTT. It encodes CASSLLGKSEAFF.